This section outlines one TCR beta chain sequence together with its context. This clonotype was detected a few times. What antigen it recognizes has not been identified. Base qualities are not recorded, but no much larger clone differs from it by a single base. The TCR beta CDR3 regions were amplified from RNA transcripts. The TCR CDR3 was subjected to a first round of RT-PCR using the HTBI primer set and the Qiagen OneStep RT-PCR kit. Libraries were constructed in a second round of multiplex PCR, after which size selection and purification were carried out. Libraries were sequenced paired-end with 100 bp reads on an Illumina HiSeq2000. On the study's bioinformatics: SOAPnuke was used to process the raw data, removing reads that contained adapters or uncalled bases, had a mean Phred below 15, or lacked an exact match to the constant primer or identifier. High-quality paired reads were merged using COPE v1.2.5, and each unique nucleotide sequence was defined as a clonotype. MiTCR v1.1 was used to align clonotypes to the IMGT TRBV, TRBD and TRBJ reference segments. The analysis included only V-J combinations with a frequency above 0.0001, which together covered more than 98% of the repertoires. The TCS score was defined as the ratio of F50 (clonal expansion) to E x V (chaos), calculated using BLOSUM62-based TCRdist between CDR3 peptides within each V-J. Welch's t-statistics and random forest reduced several hundred V-J features to 13, which were used in a naive Bayes classifier (R e1071). TCRdb cleaned the public reads at Q25 with fastp, built clones with MiXCR and kept in-frame beta chains. Identical CDR3 protein sequences are pooled into one entry, listed with their most common genes and DNA. The V and J calls come from TCRdb's annotation, not from the publication. Within this sample are under 550,000 distinct CDR3 sequences, with about an eighth of them counted one time only. Less than 6.5% of the sample comes from the top ten.

The sample originates from a study of T cells in Graves' hyperthyroidism and ophthalmopathy (dated by TCRdb to the late 2010s). About the study as a whole: Peripheral blood was sampled at the time of initial diagnosis, prior to any treatment. Thyroid tissue and blood T-cell repertoires from about six Graves' hyperthyroidism patients were also compared in the study. A discovery cohort of about a hundred patients, about 44 with Graves' ophthalmopathy and 57 with stable Graves' hyperthyroidism, was used to find distinguishing TCR V-J signatures. The roughly 91 discovery patients were randomly divided into training and test sets at a 7:3 ratio. TCR Vbeta CDR3 sequencing of 120 to 150 peripheral blood samples (approximately 44 ophthalmopathy, 75 or so hyperthyroidism and roughly 17 progressor patients) is reported in the paper. Whether ophthalmopathy could be predicted prospectively was tested in an independent validation cohort made up of approximately 19 hyperthyroidism patients plus 17 patients who later progressed to ophthalmopathy. After sampling, hyperthyroidism patients received methimazole starting at 30 mg daily, and ophthalmopathy patients received high-dose intravenous methylprednisolone. General findings and caveats noted by the study authors: A model built on a 13 V-J signature distinguished ophthalmopathy from stable hyperthyroidism, reaching 85% to 90% sensitivity and 81.08% specificity in cross-validation and 80%/75% in testing. During validation, the model predicted progression to ophthalmopathy a median of about 6.5 months ahead of onset, with almost 71% sensitivity and almost 75% specificity. Most expanded thyroid clonotypes (frequency above 0.001) were also found in blood, which suggests that blood repertoires may mirror thyroid immune responses. Sample size was not statistically predetermined, and investigators were not blinded to group allocation.

The CDR3 runs 13 residues from the cysteine to the phenylalanine. This entry keeps only the CDR3 DNA: 39 bases, framed from base 1. V lost 5 bases and J lost 0 bases; the stretch between them is 8 bases long. The germline V gene encodes CDR1 SQVTM and CDR2 ANQGSEA. A patient counted as having stable Graves' hyperthyroidism if no progression to ophthalmopathy occurred over 18 months of follow-up. The hyperthyroidism patients were between 18 and 65 years old and newly diagnosed, with a disease duration of less than 2 months. Patients with uncontrolled infections, other autoimmune diseases, pregnancy or lactation were excluded. Diagnoses were established on the basis of clinical symptoms, serum thyroxine and TRAb, thyroid ultrasound, and orbital computed tomography. PBMCs were isolated from roughly 10 ml of fresh peripheral blood by Ficoll-Paque density gradient centrifugation. Total RNA was extracted using Trizol reagent, and RNA quality was assessed on an Agilent 2100 Bioanalyzer.

The V gene is TRBV29-1 and the J gene is TRBJ2-1, with no reliable assignment of the D segment. This clonotype originated in a woman younger than 35 with Graves' hyperthyroidism. The sequenced sample was blood. The DNA reads as follows: TGCAGCGTTACATCTAGCTCCTACAATGAGCAGTTCTTC. The translation is CSVTSSSYNEQFF.